These T cell receptor beta chains were read from a single sample in a study of blood T cell repertoires in COVID-19. Sequencing used immunoSEQ multiplex PCR; TCRdb keeps in-frame clones, though not all of them. The repertoire holds about 88,000 clones, around 90% seen once, with over 8.5% in the top ten. Sample: peripheral blood. The receptors come from a man older than 75 with acute or convalescent COVID-19. The CDR3 runs from the conserved cysteine through the conserved F or W. Fields, in order: clone size, D gene, V gene, J gene, CDR3 DNA, CDR3 protein. A D gene is named only where the DNA matches it firmly. The size entry is marked missing in some rows and otherwise reads once, few, many or a size class.

size: .
D: TRBD2
V: TRBV7-9
J: TRBJ2-1
DNA: TGTGCCAGCAGCGCCGGGACTAGCGGGGGGGAGAGCTCCTACAATGAGCAGTTCTTC
CDR3: CASSAGTSGGESSYNEQFF

size: .
D: .
V: TRBV29-1
J: TRBJ2-7
DNA: TGCAGCGGCTTTTGGGGCTCCGAGCAGTACTTC
CDR3: CSGFWGSEQYF

size: .
D: .
V: TRBV5-1
J: TRBJ2-1
DNA: TGCGCCAGCAGCCCGGGTTGGGTTTACAATGAGCAGTTCTTC
CDR3: CASSPGWVYNEQFF

size: .
D: .
V: TRBV19
J: TRBJ1-1
DNA: TGTGCCAGTAGTGCGACCGGGAGCACTGAAGCTTTCTTT
CDR3: CASSATGSTEAFF

size: .
D: .
V: TRBV9
J: TRBJ1-4
DNA: TGTGCCAGCAGCGTAGGCTCCAGCGGGGAAAAACTGTTTTTT
CDR3: CASSVGSSGEKLFF

size: .
D: TRBD2
V: TRBV27
J: TRBJ2-3
DNA: TGTGCCAGCAGCAGCGGGACGATTAGCACAGATACGCAGTATTTT
CDR3: CASSSGTISTDTQYF

size: .
D: .
V: TRBV7-8
J: TRBJ2-1
DNA: TGTGCCAGCAGCTCGCGGGGCCGAGATATGCGCCTTCACAATGAGCAGTTCTTC
CDR3: CASSSRGRDMRLHNEQFF

size: .
D: TRBD1
V: TRBV7-3
J: TRBJ1-1
DNA: TGTGCCAGCAGCGCGGACAGGGGTTTGAACACTGAAGCTTTCTTT
CDR3: CASSADRGLNTEAFF

size: few
D: .
V: TRBV6-5
J: TRBJ1-4
DNA: TGTGCCAGCAGGACGGGAGACGCAGGGGAAAAACTGTTTTTT
CDR3: CASRTGDAGEKLFF

size: .
D: .
V: TRBV6-4
J: TRBJ1-2
DNA: TGTGCCAGCAGTAGTTCTGGCGGCTACACCTTC
CDR3: CASSSSGGYTF

size: .
D: .
V: TRBV18
J: TRBJ2-7
DNA: TGTGCCAGCTCACCAGGTACCAACACCTACGAGCAGTACTTC
CDR3: CASSPGTNTYEQYF

size: .
D: TRBD1
V: TRBV2
J: TRBJ2-2
DNA: TGTGCCAGCAGCCCCGGACAGGGAAGTACCGGGGAGCTGTTTTTT
CDR3: CASSPGQGSTGELFF

size: .
D: .
V: TRBV13
J: TRBJ1-1
DNA: TGTGCCAGCAGCCGTGGGGGCCTGAACACTGAAGCTTTCTTT
CDR3: CASSRGGLNTEAFF

size: .
D: .
V: TRBV11-2
J: TRBJ2-7
DNA: TGTGCCAGCAGCATTAGACAAAGACCAACCTACGAGCAGTACTTC
CDR3: CASSIRQRPTYEQYF

size: .
D: TRBD2
V: TRBV18
J: TRBJ2-7
DNA: TGTGCCAGCTCACCCTATGCTAGCGGCCTGGGGTCCTACGAGCAGTACTTC
CDR3: CASSPYASGLGSYEQYF